This T cell receptor (delta chain) was captured by sequencing in a study of Vδ1+ human thymocytes. Findings and caveats of the study: Donors shared many TRG clonotypes but few TRD clonotypes. Despite high sort purity, roughly 20% of thymic T cell receptor delta sequences were Vdelta2. Thymic TRG and TRD repertoires appeared highly polyclonal.

This clone turned up a few times. Its matching antigen is unknown. The sorted cells were CD3+ Vdelta1+ Vdelta2- thymocytes from alphabeta-depleted thymus. Purity of the sorted Vdelta1+ thymocytes ranged from 98% to 99.6%. The template was reverse-transcribed extracted RNA. Pooled V-gene forward primers with one constant-region reverse primer generated the CDR3 amplicons by multiplex PCR. TCRdb redid the clone calls on the multiplex PCR reads with CATT. The sample consists of some 27,000 delta-chain clones, about 7% of them appearing once. CDR3 length equals 15 residues. Germline values: CDR1 TVYSNPD, CDR2 GDNSRS (reference sequence). With V trimmed by 5 bases and J by 5 bases, 16 bases remained unmatched.

The V and J genes are TRDV3 and TRDJ1, with 8 positions matching TRDD2. Sequences were obtained from Vdelta1+ gamma-delta thymocytes from the thymus. Sample subset: FACS-sorted CD3+ TCRalphabeta- TCRVdelta1+ TCRVdelta2- thymocytes. The source of this sequence is a girl in the first two years of life who had congenital heart surgery. The CDR3 nucleotides are TGTGCCCCCACCTTCCTATGTCTGCTGGGGGATAAACTCATCTTT. It translates to CAPTFLCLLGDKLIF.